The clone carrying this T cell receptor (beta chain) has ten or more counts. As yet, its antigen is unknown. Relying on iRepertoire HTBI primers and Arm-PCR of CDR3 regions, the team built TCR beta libraries. TCRdb re-called the multiplex PCR reads with MiXCR, one entry per CDR3 protein. Among hundreds of thousands of distinct CDR3 sequences listed, 15% to 17% were seen once. Time point noted: newly diagnosed GD, antithyroid drugs for less than 3 months. Generation of the TCR library employed RNA extracted from PBMCs. EDTA tubes received nine milliliters of drawn peripheral blood. The CDR3 sequence is 13 residues long. V lost 4 bases, J lost 8 bases, and 13 bases lay in between. Germline CDR1 and CDR2: SGHTA and FQGTGA. This record comes from a study of regulatory T cells in long-lasting Graves disease. Across the study: Graves' patients with a new diagnosis had received antithyroid drugs under 3 months.

Whole-study findings and limits: Thyroid tissue went unstudied; only peripheral blood was examined.

The sequence was collected from a female donor with Graves disease. This specimen was peripheral blood mononuclear cells (PBMCs), taken at new diagnosis, from a patient treated with antithyroid drugs. The rearrangement links TRBV7-3 to TRBJ2-3; D not resolved. The CDR3 protein is CASSYQRASTQYF. CDR3 sequence (DNA): TGTGCCAGCAGCTACCAGAGAGCCAGTACGCAGTATTTT.